A single T cell receptor (beta chain) is shown here with its context. Produced via immunoSEQ multiplex PCR; TCRdb's table is partial and in-frame only. The sample includes about 16,000 clones, 85% to 90% of them seen just once. The data were obtained in a study of blood T cell repertoires in COVID-19. Study-level information: Nucleic acid was either cDNA or gDNA, and it came from T cells, B-cell-depleted T cells, or PBMCs.

The CDR3 spans 14 residues. Germline CDR1 SGHRS, CDR2 YFSETQ. Trimming left V 4 bases short and J 4 bases short, with 14 bases between. This receptor was identified in a man in his sixties with acute or convalescent COVID-19. The material sequenced was peripheral blood. J is TRBJ1-2 and V is TRBV5-1; D is undetermined. The CDR3 here is CASSREAGPYGYTF. As DNA, the CDR3 is TGCGCCAGCAGCCGAGAAGCAGGCCCCTATGGCTACACCTTC.